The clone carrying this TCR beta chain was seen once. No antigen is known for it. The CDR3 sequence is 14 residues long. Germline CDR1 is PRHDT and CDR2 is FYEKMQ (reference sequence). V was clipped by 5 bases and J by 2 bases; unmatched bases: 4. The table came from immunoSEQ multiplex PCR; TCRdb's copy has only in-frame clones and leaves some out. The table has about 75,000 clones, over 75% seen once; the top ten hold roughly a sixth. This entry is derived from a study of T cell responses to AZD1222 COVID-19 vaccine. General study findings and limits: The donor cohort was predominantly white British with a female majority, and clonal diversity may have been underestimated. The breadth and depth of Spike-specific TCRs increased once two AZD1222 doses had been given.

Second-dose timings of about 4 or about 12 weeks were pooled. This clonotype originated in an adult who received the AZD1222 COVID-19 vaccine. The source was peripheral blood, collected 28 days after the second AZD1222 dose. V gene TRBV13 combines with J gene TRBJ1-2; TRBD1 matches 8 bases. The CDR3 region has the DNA TGTGCCAGCAGCCCCCCAGGGGGCAACTATGGCTACACCTTC. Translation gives CASSPPGGNYGYTF. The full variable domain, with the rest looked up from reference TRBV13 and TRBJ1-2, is AAGVIQSPRHLIKEKRETATLKCYPIPRHDTVYWYQQGPGQDPQFLISFYEKMQSDKGSIPDRFSAQQFSDYHSELNMSSLELGDSALYFCASSPPGGNYGYTFGSGTRLTVV.